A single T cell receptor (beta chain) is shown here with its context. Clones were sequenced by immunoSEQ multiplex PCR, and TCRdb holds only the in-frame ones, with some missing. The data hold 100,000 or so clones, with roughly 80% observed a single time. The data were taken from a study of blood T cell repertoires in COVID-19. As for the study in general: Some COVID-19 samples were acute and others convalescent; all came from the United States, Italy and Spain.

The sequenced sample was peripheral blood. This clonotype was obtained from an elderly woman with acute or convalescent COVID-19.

The CDR3 bases are TGTGCCAGCAGCCAAGAAAAGCGGGAGAGTGAGCAGTTCTTC. Its protein is CASSQEKRESEQFF. V usage is TRBV4-2 and J usage is TRBJ2-1; 8 nucleotides agree with TRBD2. Germline V lookup: CDR1 LGHNA, CDR2 YNFKEQ. The V segment lost 0 bases and the J segment 9 bases; nucleotides outside the gene matches: 4. The CDR3 extends over 14 amino acids.